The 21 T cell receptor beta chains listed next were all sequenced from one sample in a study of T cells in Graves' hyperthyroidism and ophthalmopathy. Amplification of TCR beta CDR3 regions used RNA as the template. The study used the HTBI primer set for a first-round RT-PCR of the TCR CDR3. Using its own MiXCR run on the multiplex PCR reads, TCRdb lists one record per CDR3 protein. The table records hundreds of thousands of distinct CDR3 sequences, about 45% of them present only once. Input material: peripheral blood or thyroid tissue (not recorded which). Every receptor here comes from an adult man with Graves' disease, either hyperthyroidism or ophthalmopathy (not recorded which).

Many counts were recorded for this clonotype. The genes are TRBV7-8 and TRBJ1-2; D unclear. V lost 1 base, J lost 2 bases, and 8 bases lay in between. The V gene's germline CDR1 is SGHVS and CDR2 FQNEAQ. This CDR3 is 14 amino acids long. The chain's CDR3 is CASSLGHSNYGYTF. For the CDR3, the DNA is TGTGCCAGCAGCTTAGGACACTCAAACTATGGCTACACCTTC.

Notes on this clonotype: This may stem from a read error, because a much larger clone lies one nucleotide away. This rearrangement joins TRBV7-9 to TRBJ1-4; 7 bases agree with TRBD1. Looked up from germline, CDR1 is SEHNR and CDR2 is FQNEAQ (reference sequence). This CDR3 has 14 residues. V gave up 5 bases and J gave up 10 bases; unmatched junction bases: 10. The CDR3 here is CASSPAPGGGKLFF. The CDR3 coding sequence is TGTGCCAGCAGCCCAGCTCCAGGGGGAGGAAAACTGTTTTTT.

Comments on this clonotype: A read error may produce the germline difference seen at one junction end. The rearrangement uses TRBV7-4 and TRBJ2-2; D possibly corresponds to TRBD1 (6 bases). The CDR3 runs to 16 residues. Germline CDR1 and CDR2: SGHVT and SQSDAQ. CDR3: CASSHPRDKNTGELFF. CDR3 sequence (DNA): TGCGCCAGCAGCCACCCCCGGGACAAGAACACCGGGGAGCTGTTTTTT. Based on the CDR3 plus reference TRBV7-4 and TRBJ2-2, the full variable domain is GAGVSQSPRYKVAKRGRDVALRCDSISGHVTLYWYRQTLGQGSEVLTYSQSDAQRDKSGRPSGRFSAERPERSVSTLKIQRTEQGDSAVYLCASSHPRDKNTGELFFGEGSRLTVL.

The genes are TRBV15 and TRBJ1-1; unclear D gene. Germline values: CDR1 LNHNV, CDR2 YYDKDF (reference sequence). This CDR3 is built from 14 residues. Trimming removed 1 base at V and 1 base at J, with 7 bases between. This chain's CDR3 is CATSRVDPNTEAFF. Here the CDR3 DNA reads TGTGCCACCAGCAGAGTTGATCCGAACACTGAAGCTTTCTTT.

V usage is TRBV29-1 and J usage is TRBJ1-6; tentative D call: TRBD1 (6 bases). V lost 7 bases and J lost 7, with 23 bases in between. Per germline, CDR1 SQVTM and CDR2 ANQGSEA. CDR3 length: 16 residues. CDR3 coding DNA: TGCAGCGCCATGGACAGCCCTAGTGTGGGCAATTCACCCCTCCACTTT. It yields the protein CSAMDSPSVGNSPLHF. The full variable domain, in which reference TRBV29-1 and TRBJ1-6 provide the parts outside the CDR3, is SAVISQKPSRDICQRGTSLTIQCQVDSQVTMMFWYRQQPGQSLTLIATANQGSEATYESGFVIDKFPISRPNLTFSTLTVSNMSPEDSSIYLCSAMDSPSVGNSPLHFGNGTRLTVT.

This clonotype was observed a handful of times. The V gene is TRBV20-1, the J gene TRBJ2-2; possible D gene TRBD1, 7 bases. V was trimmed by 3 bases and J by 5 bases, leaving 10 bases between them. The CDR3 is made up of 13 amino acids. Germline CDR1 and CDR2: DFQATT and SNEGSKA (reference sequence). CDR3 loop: CSASAGGTGELFF. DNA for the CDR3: TGCAGTGCTAGCGCAGGGGGGACCGGGGAGCTGTTTTTT.

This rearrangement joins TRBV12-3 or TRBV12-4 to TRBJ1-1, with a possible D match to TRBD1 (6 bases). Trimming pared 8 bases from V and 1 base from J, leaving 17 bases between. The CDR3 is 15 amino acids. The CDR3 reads CASFLGGLGNTEAFF. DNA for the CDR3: TGTGCCAGCTTCCTGGGGGGCCTAGGGAACACTGAAGCTTTCTTT.

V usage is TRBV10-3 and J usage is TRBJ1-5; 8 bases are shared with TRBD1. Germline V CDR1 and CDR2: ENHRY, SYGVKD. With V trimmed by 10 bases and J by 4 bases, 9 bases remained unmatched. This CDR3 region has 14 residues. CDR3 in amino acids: CASRRTGKNQPQHF. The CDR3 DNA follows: TGTGCCAGCAGGAGGACAGGGAAAAATCAGCCCCAGCATTTT.

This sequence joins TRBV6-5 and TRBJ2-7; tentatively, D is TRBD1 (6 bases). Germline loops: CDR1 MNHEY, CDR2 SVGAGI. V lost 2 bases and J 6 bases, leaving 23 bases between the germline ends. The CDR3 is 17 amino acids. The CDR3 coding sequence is TGTGCCAGCAGTTACGGTGAGCAGGGGTTCGCAATAGCCGAGCAGTACTTC. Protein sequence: CASSYGEQGFAIAEQYF.

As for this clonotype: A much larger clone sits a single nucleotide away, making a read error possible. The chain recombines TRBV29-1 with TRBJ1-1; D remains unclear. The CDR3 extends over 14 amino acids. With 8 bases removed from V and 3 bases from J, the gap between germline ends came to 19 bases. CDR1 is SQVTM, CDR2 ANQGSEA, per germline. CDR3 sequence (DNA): TGCAGCATTGCCGCCGGAGGGAGGGACACTGAAGCTTTCTTT. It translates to CSIAAGGRDTEAFF.

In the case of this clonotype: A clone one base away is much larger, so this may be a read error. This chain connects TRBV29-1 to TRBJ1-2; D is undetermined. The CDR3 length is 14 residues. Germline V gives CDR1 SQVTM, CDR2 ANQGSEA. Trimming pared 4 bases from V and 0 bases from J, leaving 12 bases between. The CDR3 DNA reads TGCAGCGTTGTATTCAGCCTCACTAACTATGGCTACACCTTC. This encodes CSVVFSLTNYGYTF.

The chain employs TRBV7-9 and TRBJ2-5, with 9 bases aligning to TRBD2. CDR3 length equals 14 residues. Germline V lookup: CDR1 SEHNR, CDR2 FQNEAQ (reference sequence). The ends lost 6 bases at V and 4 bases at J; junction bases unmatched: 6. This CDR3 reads CASSYPAGGETQYF. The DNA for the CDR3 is TGTGCCAGCAGTTACCCAGCGGGGGGAGAGACCCAGTACTTC.

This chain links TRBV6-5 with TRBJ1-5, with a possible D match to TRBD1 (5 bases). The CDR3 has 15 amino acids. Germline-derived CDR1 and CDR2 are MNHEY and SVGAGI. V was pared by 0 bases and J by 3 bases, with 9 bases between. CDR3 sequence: CASSYSTGDNQPQHF. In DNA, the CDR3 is TGTGCCAGCAGTTACTCTACAGGAGACAATCAGCCCCAGCATTTT.

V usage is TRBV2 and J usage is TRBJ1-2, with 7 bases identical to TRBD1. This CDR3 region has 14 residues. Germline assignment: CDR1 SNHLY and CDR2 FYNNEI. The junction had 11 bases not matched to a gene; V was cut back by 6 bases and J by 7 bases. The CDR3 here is CASSARTGSPGYTF. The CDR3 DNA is TGTGCCAGCAGCGCTAGGACAGGATCTCCTGGCTACACCTTC.

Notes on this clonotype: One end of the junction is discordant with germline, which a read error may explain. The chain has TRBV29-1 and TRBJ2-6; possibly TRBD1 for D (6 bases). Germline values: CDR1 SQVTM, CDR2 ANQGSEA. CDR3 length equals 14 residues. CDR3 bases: TGCAGCGTTGGCGCTATGGGACACTCCAACACTGAAGCTTTC. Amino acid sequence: CSVGAMGHSNTEAF.

The CDR3 loop is CASRSGGANSPLHF. The CDR3 DNA is TGTGCCAGCAGATCAGGGGGCGCTAATTCACCCCTCCACTTT. J is TRBJ1-6 and V is TRBV12-3 or TRBV12-4; 8 bases fit TRBD1. This CDR3 is built from 14 residues. Trimming took 6 bases from V and 6 from J; bases not matched to a gene: 4.

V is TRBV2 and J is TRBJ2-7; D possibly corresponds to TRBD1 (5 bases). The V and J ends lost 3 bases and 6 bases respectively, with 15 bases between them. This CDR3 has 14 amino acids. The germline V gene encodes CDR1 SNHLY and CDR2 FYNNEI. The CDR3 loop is CASSEKQVSREQYF. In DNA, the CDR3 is TGTGCCAGCAGTGAGAAACAGGTTTCGCGCGAGCAGTACTTC.

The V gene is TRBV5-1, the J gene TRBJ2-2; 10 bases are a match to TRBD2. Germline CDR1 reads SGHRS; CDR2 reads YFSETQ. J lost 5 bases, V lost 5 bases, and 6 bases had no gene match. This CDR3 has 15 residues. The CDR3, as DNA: TGCGCCAGCAGTTCTACTAGCGGGGCGACCGGGGAGCTGTTTTTT. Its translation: CASSSTSGATGELFF.

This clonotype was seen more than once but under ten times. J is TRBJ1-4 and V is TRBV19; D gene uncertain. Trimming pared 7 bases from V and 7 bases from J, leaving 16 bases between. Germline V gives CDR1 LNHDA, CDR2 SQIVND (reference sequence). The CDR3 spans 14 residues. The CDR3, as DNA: TGTGCCAGTACTGATCGGGCAAAGAGTGAAAAACTGTTTTTT. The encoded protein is CASTDRAKSEKLFF.

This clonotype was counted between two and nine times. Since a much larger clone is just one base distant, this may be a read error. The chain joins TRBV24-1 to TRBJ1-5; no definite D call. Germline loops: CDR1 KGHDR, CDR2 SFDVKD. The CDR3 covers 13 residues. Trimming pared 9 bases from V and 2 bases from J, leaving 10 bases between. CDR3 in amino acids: CATQVRGNQPQHF. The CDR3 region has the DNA TGTGCCACCCAAGTAAGGGGCAATCAGCCCCAGCATTTT.

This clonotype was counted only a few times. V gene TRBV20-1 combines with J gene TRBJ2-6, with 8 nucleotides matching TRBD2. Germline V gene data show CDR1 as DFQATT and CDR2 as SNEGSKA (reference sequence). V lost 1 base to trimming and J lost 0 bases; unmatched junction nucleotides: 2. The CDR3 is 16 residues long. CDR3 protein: CSARAGGFSGANVLTF. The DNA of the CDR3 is TGCAGTGCTAGAGCGGGGGGGTTCTCTGGGGCCAACGTCCTGACTTTC.